Sequencing of this TCR beta chain was carried out in a study of T cell responses to AZD1222 COVID-19 vaccine. In its sample, this clone was seen once. Its antigen is undetermined. The germline gives CDR1 SGHTA, CDR2 FQGNSA. V lost 5 bases, J lost 4 bases, and 18 bases stayed unmatched. The CDR3 spans 19 residues. Whole-study results and caveats: CD4 TCRs covered the whole spike, strongest at regions 160-218 and 743-854.

Profiling relied on immunoSEQ multiplex PCR, and the TCRdb table lists in-frame clones only, not all of them. The sample shows approximately 17,000 clones, approximately 80% of them seen only once. The chain is built from TRBV7-2 and TRBJ2-1; TRBD2 matches 9 bases. The source material was peripheral blood, sampled 28 days after the second AZD1222 dose. The sequence was collected from an adult who received the AZD1222 COVID-19 vaccine. The CDR3 sequence: CASSPMGFGRGGGYNEQFF. The CDR3 DNA sequence: TGTGCCAGCAGCCCGATGGGATTCGGGCGGGGGGGAGGTTACAATGAGCAGTTCTTC.